These 10 T cell receptor beta chains share one sample of origin, sequenced in a study of PD-1 blockade in classical Hodgkin lymphoma. The patients all showed relapse after autologous stem cell transplantation, while their brentuximab vedotin exposure varied. Produced via immunoSEQ multiplex PCR; TCRdb's table is partial and in-frame only. Here the sample spans about 36,000 clones, about 70% being singletons. The source was peripheral blood mononuclear cells (PBMCs), collected before the second cycle of nivolumab. These receptors all come from a human donor with classical Hodgkin lymphoma.

In its sample, this clone was seen many times. This sequence joins TRBV7-2 and TRBJ1-1; D is uncertain. Deletions cut 4 bases from V and 2 bases from J, with 8 bases between. Germline assignment: CDR1 SGHTA and CDR2 FQGNSA. This CDR3 has 13 residues. CDR3 nucleotides: TGTGCCAGCAGCTCAGACCGAAACACTGAAGCTTTCTTT. Amino acids: CASSSDRNTEAFF.

This clone has just a few counts. The V and J genes are TRBV4-3 and TRBJ1-1, with D unresolved. The CDR3 is made up of 14 amino acids. Trimming pared 0 bases from V and 5 bases from J, leaving 10 bases between. CDR1 and CDR2 (germline): LGHNA, YSLEER. This CDR3 reads CASSQELRGTEAFF. Written as DNA, the CDR3 is TGCGCCAGCAGCCAAGAGTTACGGGGAACTGAAGCTTTCTTT.

This chain links TRBV29-1 with TRBJ2-3; D possibly corresponds to TRBD2 (7 bases). The CDR3 extends over 14 amino acids. Trimming took 6 bases from V and 10 from J, leaving 23 bases between them. The germline CDR1 and CDR2 sequences are SQVTM and ANQGSEA. Here the CDR3 DNA reads TGCAGCGTGAGGGGGGGGCTCCCAAAGTTAGCGCAGTATTTT. Encoded protein: CSVRGGLPKLAQYF.

By sample share, this clone is medium-sized. The chain couples TRBV11-3 to TRBJ1-1; tentative D call: TRBD1 (5 bases). The germline CDR1 and CDR2 sequences are SGHNT and YENEEA. Trimming cost V 6 bases and J 10 bases, with 18 bases left between them. CDR3 length: 13 residues. Written as DNA, the CDR3 is TGTGCCAGCAGTTTCACCTCGACAGTGGCAGCTTTCTTT. Translated, it gives CASSFTSTVAAFF. Drawing the rest from reference TRBV11-3 and TRBJ1-1, the complete variable domain is EAGVVQSPRYKIIEKKQPVAFWCNPISGHNTLYWYLQNLGQGPELLIRYENEEAVDDSQLPKDRFSAERLKGVDSTLKIQPAELGDSAVYLCASSFTSTVAAFFGQGTRLTVV.

The chain has TRBV5-1 and TRBJ2-1, with 8 nucleotides matching TRBD1. The germline V gene encodes CDR1 SGHRS and CDR2 YFSETQ. V was pared by 5 bases and J by 3 bases, with 7 bases of the junction left unmatched. This CDR3 contains 15 residues. Here the CDR3 reads CASSFTGGRYNEQFF. DNA for the CDR3: TGCGCCAGCAGTTTTACAGGGGGTCGCTACAATGAGCAGTTCTTC.

J is TRBJ1-2 and V is TRBV28, with 7 positions matching TRBD1. V was clipped by 4 bases and J by 8 bases; unmatched bases: 10. Per the germline V gene, CDR1 is MDHEN and CDR2 is SYDVKM. CDR3 length: 14 residues. The CDR3 here is CASSSGQPVRGYTF. In DNA, the CDR3 is TGTGCCAGCAGTTCGGGACAGCCTGTTCGCGGCTACACCTTC.

V and J are TRBV11-3 and TRBJ2-1; 12 nucleotides match TRBD2. The CDR3 is 17 amino acids. Germline values: CDR1 SGHNT, CDR2 YENEEA. Trimming at V came to 1 base and at J to 12 bases, leaving 13 bases not matched to a gene. The CDR3: CASSLVAGLAGGIGQFF. The CDR3 coding sequence is TGTGCCAGCAGCTTAGTGGCTGGGCTAGCGGGGGGGATTGGGCAGTTCTTC.

Remarks on this clone: A much larger clone lies one base from this, so it may be a read error. The chain is built from TRBV5-4 and TRBJ2-3; D might be TRBD2 (6 bases). The CDR3 is 14 amino acids. CDR1 is SGHNT, CDR2 YYREEE, per germline (reference sequence). Here the CDR3 DNA reads TGTACCAGCAGCCCCAGCGGGAGCACAGATACGCAGTATTTT. Residues: CTSSPSGSTDTQYF.

The gene calls are TRBV6-5 and TRBJ1-5, with D uncertain. V dropped 4 bases and J dropped 6 bases, with 7 bases sitting between them. The CDR3 loop spans 12 amino acids. Germline lookup yields CDR1 MNHEY and CDR2 SVGAGI. CDR3 amino acids: CASSFWGQPQHF. In DNA, the CDR3 is TGTGCCAGCAGTTTTTGGGGTCAGCCCCAGCATTTT.

This chain connects TRBV5-1 to TRBJ1-1; D remains unclear. Trimming pared 0 bases from V and 1 base from J, leaving 19 bases between. The CDR3 sequence is 18 residues long. Germline-derived CDR1 and CDR2 are SGHRS and YFSETQ. CDR3 coding DNA: TGCGCCAGCAGCTTGGTGGGTAGACATAGAGTACAGAACACTGAAGCTTTCTTT. Its translation: CASSLVGRHRVQNTEAFF.